This T cell receptor beta chain was found in a study of cytomegalovirus exposure and HLA in healthy donors. Libraries were prepared by immunoSEQ multiplex PCR; TCRdb keeps only in-frame clonotypes and omits some of them. The sample includes 95,000 to 150,000 clones, around 87% of them seen just once. Germline trimming cut 3 bases from V and 4 bases from J; bases unmatched to any gene: 7. The CDR3 runs 16 residues. From germline, CDR1 is SGDLS and CDR2 YYNGEE. The sequence derives from a young woman in good health and CMV-seropositive. Sample: PBMCs. V gene TRBV9 combines with J gene TRBJ2-2; TRBD2 matches at 9 bases. The CDR3 DNA reads as TGTGCCAGCAGCGCCCGGAGCGGGGGGAGCACCGGGGAGCTGTTTTTT. Protein sequence: CASSARSGGSTGELFF.